The next 24 T cell receptor beta chains were all read from a single sample in a study of regulatory T cells in long-lasting Graves disease. Construction of TCR beta libraries relied on iRepertoire HTBI primers and on Arm-PCR targeting CDR3 regions. TCRdb processed the multiplex PCR reads anew with MiXCR; each CDR3 protein has one entry. The data contain some 370,000 distinct CDR3 sequences, approximately 12% of them seen just once; the ten biggest clones take up approximately 20%. Indicated time point: newly diagnosed GD, antithyroid drugs for less than 3 months. PBMC-derived RNA was used for the TCR library. A further study also used this sample, focusing on T cells in Graves' hyperthyroidism and ophthalmopathy.

The source material was peripheral blood mononuclear cells (PBMCs), sampled at new diagnosis, from a patient treated with antithyroid drugs. These receptors all come from a woman between 18 and 29 years old with Graves disease.

CDR3 residues: CASSSARVEGVDEQFF. The CDR3 DNA sequence: TGTGCCAGCAGTTCTGCCAGGGTGGAGGGTGTCGATGAGCAGTTCTTC. The gene calls are TRBV27 and TRBJ2-1, with a tentative D call TRBD2 (6 bases). CDR1 is MNHEY and CDR2 is SMNVEV in the germline V gene (reference sequence). This CDR3 is built from 16 residues. Trimming removed 4 bases at V and 8 bases at J, with 21 bases between.

The chain recombines TRBV9 with TRBJ1-6; D unresolved. With 2 bases removed from V and 7 bases from J, the gap between germline ends came to 10 bases. Germline V gives CDR1 SGDLS, CDR2 YYNGEE. This CDR3 contains 14 residues. The CDR3 region is CASSVESTNSPLHF. The CDR3 nucleotides read TGTGCCAGCAGCGTTGAGAGTACGAATTCACCCCTCCACTTT.

This clonotype was counted ten times or more. The chain joins TRBV6-2 or TRBV6-3 to TRBJ2-1, with unresolved D. V lost 0 bases, J lost 0 bases, and 18 bases lay in between. CDR1 is MNHEY, CDR2 SVGEGT, per germline. This CDR3 contains 19 residues. CDR3 region: CASSYSTKGITSSYNEQFF. CDR3 bases: TGTGCCAGCAGTTACTCGACGAAAGGGATTACAAGCTCCTACAATGAGCAGTTCTTC.

This clonotype was counted many times. The rearrangement uses TRBV4-2 and TRBJ1-5; 7 nucleotides match TRBD1. CDR3 length: 17 residues. After removal of 0 bases from V and 2 bases from J, the junction contained 7 bases not matched to a gene. Looked up from germline, CDR1 is LGHNA and CDR2 is YNFKEQ. This chain's CDR3 is CASSQDNRGSGNQPQHF. The CDR3 region has the DNA TGTGCCAGCAGCCAAGATAACAGGGGATCTGGCAATCAGCCCCAGCATTTT.

The CDR3, as DNA: TGCAGTGCGGAGGAACTAGCCAAAAACATTCAGTACTTC. Encoded protein: CSAEELAKNIQYF. The chain uses TRBV20-1 and TRBJ2-4; D may be TRBD2 (5 bases). The germline V gene encodes CDR1 DFQATT and CDR2 SNEGSKA (reference sequence). The length of the CDR3 is 13 residues. V lost 6 bases to trimming and J lost 0 bases, with 9 bases between them.

V is TRBV7-6 and J is TRBJ2-1, with 7 bases that match TRBD2. This CDR3 is built from 15 residues. Germline-derived CDR1 and CDR2 are SGHVS and FNYEAQ. The V segment lost 1 base and the J segment 5 bases; nucleotides outside the gene matches: 5. CDR3 bases: TGTGCCAGCAGCTTAGTTGGGACTAAAGACAATGAGCAGTTCTTC. Protein product: CASSLVGTKDNEQFF.

The sample holds many counts of this clonotype. The chain joins TRBV7-9 to TRBJ1-3; the D gene is possibly TRBD1 (5 bases). CDR1 and CDR2 from the germline V gene are SEHNR and FQNEAQ (reference sequence). There are 18 residues in the CDR3. V shed 5 bases and J shed 0 bases, with 20 bases lying between them. CDR3 sequence reads: CASSPRGGGLSSGNTIYF. The CDR3 DNA reads as TGTGCCAGCAGCCCCCGGGGCGGCGGGCTTAGCTCTGGAAACACCATATATTTT.

The chain links TRBV27 to TRBJ2-7; the match to TRBD1 covers 10 bases. Germline-derived CDR1 and CDR2 are MNHEY and SMNVEV (reference sequence). V lost 5 bases to trimming and J lost 9 bases; unmatched junction nucleotides: 10. The CDR3 is 14 residues long. The CDR3 reads CASSPGTGALRQYF. The CDR3 region has the DNA TGTGCCAGCAGTCCGGGGACAGGGGCCTTAAGGCAGTACTTC.

This clonotype was picked up many times. The chain is built from TRBV7-3 and TRBJ2-2; D remains ambiguous. CDR1 and CDR2 from the germline V gene are SGHTA and FQGTGA. This CDR3 has 13 amino acids. V was shortened by 5 bases and J by 6 bases, with 10 bases between the two germline ends. The CDR3 bases are TGTGCCAGCAGCCCCACCCCAGCCGGGGAGCTGTTTTTT. Translated: CASSPTPAGELFF.

This clonotype was counted at least ten times. V and J are TRBV7-2 and TRBJ2-3; no reliable D call. This CDR3 region has 13 residues. The V gene lost 5 bases and the J gene lost 7 bases, with 13 bases spanning the gap. Germline CDR1 and CDR2: SGHTA and FQGNSA. CDR3 loop: CASSPDPAHTQYF. The DNA of the CDR3 is TGTGCCAGCAGCCCCGACCCGGCACATACGCAGTATTTT.

This clonotype was recorded at least ten times. The chain uses TRBV6-5 and TRBJ2-5, with 7 bases matching TRBD1. V lost 2 bases to trimming and J lost 4 bases; unmatched junction nucleotides: 7. This CDR3 has 15 amino acids. Germline assignment: CDR1 MNHEY and CDR2 SVGAGI. The CDR3 coding sequence is TGTGCCAGCAGTTACGGGGCAGGGGGACGAGAGACCCAGTACTTC. Protein sequence: CASSYGAGGRETQYF.

This clonotype was recorded at least ten times. The V gene is TRBV4-1, the J gene TRBJ2-1; a possible D gene is TRBD2 (5 bases). CDR1 and CDR2 from the germline V gene are MGHRA and YSYEKL. The CDR3 is 15 amino acids. V was clipped by 4 bases and J by 4 bases, with 14 bases between them. The CDR3 nucleotides are TGCGCCAGCAGCCCTTCCCAACGCGGGTACAATGAGCAGTTCTTC. Protein sequence: CASSPSQRGYNEQFF.

This clonotype was seen repeatedly, ten times or more. J is TRBJ1-5 and V is TRBV20-1; D not resolved. Trimming cost V 0 bases and J 0 bases, with 0 bases left between them. Germline values: CDR1 DFQATT, CDR2 SNEGSKA (reference sequence). This CDR3 contains 12 residues. CDR3 sequence reads: CSARDSNQPQHF. The CDR3 DNA follows: TGCAGTGCTAGAGATAGCAATCAGCCCCAGCATTTT.

This clonotype appeared a few times. The chain carries TRBV6-2 or TRBV6-3 and TRBJ1-5, with D uncertain. Trimming cost V 3 bases and J 7 bases, with 16 bases left between them. The CDR3 totals 15 residues. Germline CDR1 MNHEY, CDR2 SVGEGT. DNA for the CDR3: TGTGCCAGCAGTTATGACCCTTCGACCAAACAGCCCCAGCATTTT. It specifies CASSYDPSTKQPQHF.

There are many counts of this clonotype. V and J are TRBV29-1 and TRBJ2-5; 10 positions agree with TRBD2. The length of the CDR3 is 14 residues. The V and J ends lost 5 bases and 5 bases, in that order; junction bases with no gene match: 8. The germline V gene encodes CDR1 SQVTM and CDR2 ANQGSEA. CDR3: CSVLGLAIYETQYF. In DNA, the CDR3 is TGCAGCGTTCTGGGACTAGCGATATACGAGACCCAGTACTTC.

This clonotype has a count of ten or more. The chain couples TRBV6-5 to TRBJ1-1; D is unresolved. Germline V gene data show CDR1 as MNHEY and CDR2 as SVGAGI. The CDR3 consists of 15 residues. V lost 4 bases and J lost 1, with 13 bases in between. CDR3 amino acids: CASSSLRRENTEAFF. In DNA form, the CDR3 reads TGTGCCAGCAGTTCACTCCGAAGGGAGAACACTGAAGCTTTCTTT.

This clonotype was counted at least ten times. The V call is TRBV20-1, the J call TRBJ2-5, with a possible D match to TRBD2 (6 bases). The germline V gene has CDR1 DFQATT and CDR2 SNEGSKA (reference sequence). The CDR3 has 10 residues. The CDR3 DNA sequence: TGCATTCCAGGAGGGGAGACCCAGTACTTC. Translated: CIPGGETQYF.

Ten or more counts support this clonotype. The genes are TRBV20-1 and TRBJ1-2; no definite D call. The V gene lost 1 base and the J gene lost 3 bases, with 6 bases spanning the gap. Germline CDR1 is DFQATT and CDR2 is SNEGSKA (reference sequence). This CDR3 comprises 12 residues. CDR3 nucleotides: TGCAGTGCTAGAGGAAAGGACTATGGCTACACCTTC. Translated, it gives CSARGKDYGYTF.

This clonotype has a count of ten or more. The rearrangement uses TRBV2 and TRBJ1-5, with TRBD1 matching 7 bases. V shed 1 base, J shed 0 bases, and the junction held 6 bases outside the gene matches. The CDR3 contains 17 residues. CDR1 SNHLY and CDR2 FYNNEI come from the germline V gene. CDR3 residues: CASSEEYRGFSNQPQHF. CDR3 nucleotides: TGTGCCAGCAGTGAAGAGTACAGGGGCTTTAGCAATCAGCCCCAGCATTTT.

Ten or more counts support this clonotype. The chain uses TRBV5-1 and TRBJ1-2; D gene uncertain. V was trimmed by 0 bases and J by 5 bases, leaving 11 bases between them. This CDR3 region has 14 residues. Per the germline V gene, CDR1 is SGHRS and CDR2 is YFSETQ. The CDR3 coding sequence is TGCGCCAGCAGCTTGGACAGCTCGGCATATGGCTACACCTTC. It codes for CASSLDSSAYGYTF.

This chain connects TRBV5-5 to TRBJ1-1; perhaps TRBD1 as D (5 bases). V lost 1 base to trimming and J lost 3 bases, with 28 bases between them. The CDR3 loop spans 20 amino acids. Germline V gives CDR1 SGHKS, CDR2 YYEKEE (reference sequence). Here the CDR3 reads CASSLTLWPSWGGMDTEAFF. The DNA for the CDR3 is TGTGCCAGCAGCTTGACCTTGTGGCCATCTTGGGGGGGTATGGACACTGAAGCTTTCTTT.

The chain uses TRBV19 and TRBJ1-2; 10 nucleotides align to TRBD1. This CDR3 is built from 16 residues. CDR1 is LNHDA, CDR2 SQIVND, per germline (reference sequence). The V gene end was trimmed by 0 bases and the J gene end by 7 bases; junction bases not matched to a gene: 8. Written as DNA, the CDR3 is TGTGCCAGTAGTATAGAAGGGACAGGGGCTTTGGCTGGCTACACCTTC. It encodes CASSIEGTGALAGYTF.

This clonotype was observed at least ten times. The chain is built from TRBV24-1 and TRBJ2-3; 9 nucleotides align to TRBD1. CDR1 and CDR2 (germline): KGHDR, SFDVKD. V dropped 3 bases and J dropped 4; count of bases not matched to a gene: 4. The CDR3 is 15 amino acids. The CDR3 coding sequence is TGTGCCACCAGTGATCCGGGACAGGGACCAGATACGCAGTATTTT. This sequence encodes CATSDPGQGPDTQYF.

This clonotype was seen at least ten times. The gene calls are TRBV7-2 and TRBJ1-1; no firm D call. Trimming removed 2 bases from V and 5 bases from J, with 9 bases in between. The CDR3 is made up of 13 amino acids. From germline, CDR1 is SGHTA and CDR2 FQGNSA. CDR3 protein: CASSLLWGTEAFF. The CDR3 nucleotides read TGTGCCAGCAGCTTACTTTGGGGTACTGAAGCTTTCTTT.